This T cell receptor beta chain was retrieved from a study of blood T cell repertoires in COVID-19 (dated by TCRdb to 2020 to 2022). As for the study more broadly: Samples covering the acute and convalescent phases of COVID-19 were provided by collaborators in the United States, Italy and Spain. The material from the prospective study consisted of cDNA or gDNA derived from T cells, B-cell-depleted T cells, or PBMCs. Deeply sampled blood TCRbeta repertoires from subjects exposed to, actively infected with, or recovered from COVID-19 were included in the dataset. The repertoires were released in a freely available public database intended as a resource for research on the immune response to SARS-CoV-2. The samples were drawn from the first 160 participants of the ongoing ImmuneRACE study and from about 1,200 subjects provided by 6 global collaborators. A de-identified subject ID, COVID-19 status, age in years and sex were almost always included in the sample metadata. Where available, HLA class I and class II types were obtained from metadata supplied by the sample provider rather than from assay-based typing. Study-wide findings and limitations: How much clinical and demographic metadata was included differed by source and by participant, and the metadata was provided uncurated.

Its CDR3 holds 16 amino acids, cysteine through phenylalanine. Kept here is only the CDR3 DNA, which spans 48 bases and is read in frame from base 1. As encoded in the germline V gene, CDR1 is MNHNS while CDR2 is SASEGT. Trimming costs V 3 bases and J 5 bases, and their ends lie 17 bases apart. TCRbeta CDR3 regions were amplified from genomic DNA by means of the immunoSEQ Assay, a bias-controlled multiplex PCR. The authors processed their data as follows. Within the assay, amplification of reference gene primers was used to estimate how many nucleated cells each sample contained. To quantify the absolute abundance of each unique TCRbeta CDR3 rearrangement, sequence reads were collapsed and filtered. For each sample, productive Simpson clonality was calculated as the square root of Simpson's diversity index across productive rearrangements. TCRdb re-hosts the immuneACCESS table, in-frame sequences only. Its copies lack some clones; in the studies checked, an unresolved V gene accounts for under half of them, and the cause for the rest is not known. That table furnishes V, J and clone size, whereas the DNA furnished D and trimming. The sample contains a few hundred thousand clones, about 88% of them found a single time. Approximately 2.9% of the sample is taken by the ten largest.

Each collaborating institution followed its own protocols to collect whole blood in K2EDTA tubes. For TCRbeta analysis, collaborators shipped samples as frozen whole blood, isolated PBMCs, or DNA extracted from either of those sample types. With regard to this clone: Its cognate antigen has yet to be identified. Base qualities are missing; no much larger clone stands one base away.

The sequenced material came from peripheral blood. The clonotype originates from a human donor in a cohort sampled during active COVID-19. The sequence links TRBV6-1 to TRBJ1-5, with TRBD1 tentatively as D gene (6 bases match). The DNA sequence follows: TGTGCCAGCAGTGACGGGGGGCGGAGGGCGGATCAGCCCCAGCATTTT. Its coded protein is CASSDGGRRADQPQHF.